This TCR beta chain stems from a study of T-cell reconstitution after alpha-beta-depleted transplantation in children (dated by TCRdb to about 2016). Study-level background: The study quantitatively tracked T-cell immune reconstitution after TCRalphabeta/CD19-depleted allogeneic hematopoietic cell transplantation in children using TCR repertoire profiling. General study outcomes and caveats: About two months after transplant, the apparently early recovery of alphabetaT-cell counts reportedly depended on just several hundred clones that had expanded rapidly and came from non-depleted graft cells. The frequencies of hyperexpanded clones fell over the following months, and after one year, T-cell counts and TCRbeta diversity were mostly attributed to newly produced T cells. In some patients, the high TCRbeta diversity seen at day 60 was put down to recipient T cells and intrathymic progenitors that had survived conditioning.

The intended sense of this specimen's treatment or condition label: allogeneic hematopoietic cell transplantation with graft depleted of TCRalphabeta T cells and CD19 B cells. The transplant recipients were children given TCRalphabeta/CD19-depleted allogeneic hematopoietic cell grafts. The method behind the library was PCR. The instrument given in TCRdb is Illumina HiSeq 2500. To normalize quantification of the TCRbeta repertoire, the TCR libraries were built with molecular barcoding that relied on unique molecular identifiers. TCRdb's own reprocessing of the public reads used fastp at Q25 and MiXCR and kept productive beta chains. For every CDR3 protein sequence, its rows merge into one entry that carries the most common genes and DNA. The sample table lists about a million distinct CDR3 sequences, roughly 29% of them with a count of one. The ten largest clones capture 28% of the sample. Note on this clonotype: This receptor's antigen is unknown. The input lacks base qualities; no much larger clone sits a single base away.

The sequences come from PBMCs, mostly from graft donor cells, collected 360 days after TCRalphabeta/CD19-depleted stem cell transplant. The TCR comes from a boy under two years old who had a stem cell transplant for SCID, so the T cells may come from the graft donor.

For the CDR3, the sequence is CASSQVEGIDTQYF. The nucleotide sequence is TGCGCCAGCAGCCAAGTCGAGGGGATAGATACGCAGTATTTT. The receptor chain draws on TRBV4-1 and TRBJ2-3, with the D assignment possibly TRBD1 or TRBD2, given 5 matching bases for each. Trimming at the junction amounts to 1 base on V and 5 bases on J, and the germline ends lie 10 bases apart. Including the terminal cysteine and phenylalanine, the CDR3 comprises 14 residues. The DNA shown is the 42-base CDR3, in frame from base 1. The germline V gene encodes CDR1 MGHRA and CDR2 YSYEKL.